These T cell receptor beta chains were read from a single sample in a study of blood T cell repertoires in COVID-19. Assay used: immunoSEQ multiplex PCR; TCRdb lists only in-frame clones, some missing. There are a few hundred thousand clones in the sample; roughly nine tenths occur only once, and 1.5% to 2% lies in the top ten. Input material: peripheral blood. The receptors shown here come from a man aged 70 or older with acute or convalescent COVID-19. The CDR3 runs from the conserved cysteine through the conserved F or W. A D gene is named only where the DNA matches it firmly. A row's size may be missing; if present it is once, few, many or a size class.

V gene	CDR3 length	clone size	D gene	J gene	CDR3 DNA	CDR3 protein
TRBV11-2	19	.	TRBD2	TRBJ2-1	TGTGCCAGCAGCGAGGGACTAGCGGTAGGACAAAAAACCTACAATGAGCAGTTCTTC	CASSEGLAVGQKTYNEQFF
TRBV7-9	15	.	.	TRBJ2-7	TGTGCCAGCAGCCCCACAGGGATTAGCTCCTACGAGCAGTACTTC	CASSPTGISSYEQYF
TRBV18	15	.	.	TRBJ2-1	TGTGCCAGCTCGTCCGCAGGGTATGACTACAATGAGCAGTTCTTC	CASSSAGYDYNEQFF
TRBV29-1	15	once	TRBD2	TRBJ2-2	TGCAGCGTTACCACTTCAGCGGGGGGGACCGGGGAGCTGTTTTTT	CSVTTSAGGTGELFF
TRBV18	17	.	TRBD1	TRBJ1-1	TGTGCCAGCTCACTAAATACTCAGGGGGCAGCGAACACTGAAGCTTTCTTT	CASSLNTQGAANTEAFF
TRBV5-1	14	.	.	TRBJ2-2	TGCGCCAGCAGCGCGGGACTGAACACCGGGGAGCTGTTTTTT	CASSAGLNTGELFF
TRBV10-3	16	.	TRBD2	TRBJ2-1	TGTGCCATCAGGGGGACTAGCGGGAGTGCATTTAATGAGCAGTTCTTC	CAIRGTSGSAFNEQFF
TRBV9	13	.	TRBD1	TRBJ2-5	TGTGCCAGCAGCACTCGGACAGGAGAGACCCAGTACTTC	CASSTRTGETQYF
TRBV10-1	17	.	TRBD1	TRBJ2-7	TGCGCCAGCAAAAGACAGGGGCTGGCTTCAGGCCAATACGAGCAGTACTTC	CASKRQGLASGQYEQYF
TRBV6-5	15	.	.	TRBJ1-1	TGTGCCAGCAGTTACGTAGGCGCGGGGGGCACTGAAGCTTTCTTT	CASSYVGAGGTEAFF
TRBV28	14	.	.	TRBJ1-4	TGTGCCAGCAGCCCGGGACAAGAGAAAGGGAAACTGTTTTTT	CASSPGQEKGKLFF
TRBV29-1	14	.	.	TRBJ1-2	TGCAGCGTGCCCAATCCGGGATTGCACTATGGCTACACCTTC	CSVPNPGLHYGYTF
TRBV6-2/TRBV6-3	15	.	TRBD2	TRBJ2-2	TGTGCCAGCAGCCCCAGCGGGAAGGGCACCGGGGAGCTGTTTTTT	CASSPSGKGTGELFF
TRBV4-2	16	.	.	TRBJ2-2	TGTGCCAGCAGCCCCTCGGGGGTCCGGAACACCGGGGAGCTGTTTTTT	CASSPSGVRNTGELFF
TRBV3-1/TRBV3-2	16	.	TRBD1	TRBJ2-2	TGTGCCAGCAGCCAGTCTGGGACAGGGGACACCGGGGAGCTGTTTTTT	CASSQSGTGDTGELFF
TRBV7-2	18	.	TRBD1	TRBJ2-7	TGTGCCAGCAGCTTCTATAAGACAGGGGGCCTTTCGTCCTACGAGCAGTACTTC	CASSFYKTGGLSSYEQYF
TRBV5-1	15	.	TRBD1	TRBJ2-7	TGCGCCAGCAGCTTAAGGCAGGGGGCGCGAAACGAGCAGTACTTC	CASSLRQGARNEQYF
TRBV11-3	14	.	.	TRBJ2-6	TGTGCCAGCAGCCGAAGCCCTGGGGCCAACGTCCTGACTTTC	CASSRSPGANVLTF
TRBV11-2	15	.	TRBD2	TRBJ2-1	TGTGCCAGCAGCACCGGACTAGCGGATTACAATGAGCAGTTCTTC	CASSTGLADYNEQFF
TRBV19	12	.	.	TRBJ1-1	TGTGCCAGTAGTATATGGGGGCGTGAAGCTTTCTTT	CASSIWGREAFF
TRBV28	17	.	TRBD2	TRBJ2-1	TGTGCCAGCAAGACCTCACGACTAGCGGATACCTACAATGAGCAGTTCTTC	CASKTSRLADTYNEQFF
TRBV5-4	15	.	.	TRBJ1-2	TGTGCCAGCAGCTTGTTGGGGGGGTCGAGTGGTGGCTACACCTTC	CASSLLGGSSGGYTF
TRBV7-8	17	few	.	TRBJ1-3	TGTGCCAGCAGCTCATACAGCGGTGAGCTCTCTGGAAACACCATATATTTT	CASSSYSGELSGNTIYF
TRBV7-9	16	.	TRBD2	TRBJ2-3	TGTGCCAGCAGCTTAGGGGCAGCGGGAGGCACAGATACGCAGTATTTT	CASSLGAAGGTDTQYF
TRBV4-2	15	few	TRBD1	TRBJ1-2	TGTGCCAGCAGCCAAGATATGGGACAGGGACGTGGCTACACCTTC	CASSQDMGQGRGYTF
TRBV28	16	.	TRBD1	TRBJ1-3	TGTGCCAGCAGTTTGTCACAGGGGGCGAATGGAAACACCATATATTTT	CASSLSQGANGNTIYF
TRBV6-5	16	.	TRBD1	TRBJ2-2	TGTGCCAGCAGCTACACAGGGGTCCTGAACACCGGGGAGCTGTTTTTT	CASSYTGVLNTGELFF
TRBV3-1/TRBV3-2	15	.	.	TRBJ1-1	TGTGCCAGCAGCCAAGCCGTAAATGTGAACACTGAAGCTTTCTTT	CASSQAVNVNTEAFF
TRBV7-8	16	.	TRBD1	TRBJ1-5	TGTGCCAGCAACGCAGGGGACAGCCTCAGCAATCAGCCCCAGCATTTT	CASNAGDSLSNQPQHF
TRBV18	16	.	TRBD1	TRBJ1-2	TGTGCCAGCTCACTCCTCGGGACAGGCTTTAACTATGGCTACACCTTC	CASSLLGTGFNYGYTF
TRBV11-2	14	.	.	TRBJ2-7	TGTGCCAGCAGCTTAGTGAGGGGGTCCAGCGAGCAGTACTTC	CASSLVRGSSEQYF